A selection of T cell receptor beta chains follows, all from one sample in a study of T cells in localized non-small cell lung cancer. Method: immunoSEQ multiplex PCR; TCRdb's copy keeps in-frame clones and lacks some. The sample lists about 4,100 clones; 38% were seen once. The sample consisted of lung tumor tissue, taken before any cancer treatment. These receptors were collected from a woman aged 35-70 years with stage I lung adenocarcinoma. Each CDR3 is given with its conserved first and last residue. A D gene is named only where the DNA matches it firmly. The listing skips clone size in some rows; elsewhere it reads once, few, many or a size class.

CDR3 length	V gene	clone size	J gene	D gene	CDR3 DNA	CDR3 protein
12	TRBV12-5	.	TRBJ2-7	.	TGTGCTAGTGGTTTGGGGGATCGGGAGCAGTACTTC	CASGLGDREQYF
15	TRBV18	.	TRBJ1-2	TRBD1	TGTGCCAGTAAAACCGGGACAGGGTCTAACTATGGCTACACCTTC	CASKTGTGSNYGYTF
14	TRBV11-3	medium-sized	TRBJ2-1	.	TGTGCCAGCAGCTATATACTCACCTACAATGAGCAGTTCTTC	CASSYILTYNEQFF
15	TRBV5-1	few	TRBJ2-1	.	TGCGCCAGCAGCTTGGGAGAGTGGTCCTACAATGAGCAGTTCTTC	CASSLGEWSYNEQFF
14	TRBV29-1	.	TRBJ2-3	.	TGCAGCGTTGATGCGGGCGGGGCCACAGATACGCAGTATTTT	CSVDAGGATDTQYF
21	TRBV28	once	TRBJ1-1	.	TGTGCCAGCAGTTTCAATTTACAGGGTTTTTATACAGCAAGCCGGAACACTGAAGCTTTCTTT	CASSFNLQGFYTASRNTEAFF
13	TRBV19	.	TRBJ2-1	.	TGTGCCAGTAAAACTAGCCCGCTCACTGAGCAGTTCTTC	CASKTSPLTEQFF
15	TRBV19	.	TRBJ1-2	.	TGTGCCAGCTCCCCAAGGGTTGCGGAGGCATGGGGCTACACCTTC	CASSPRVAEAWGYTF
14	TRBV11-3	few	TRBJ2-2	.	TGTGCCAGCAGCTTAGAATCAGTATCCGGGGAGCTGTTTTTT	CASSLESVSGELFF
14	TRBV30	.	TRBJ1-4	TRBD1	TGTGCCTGGGGACAGGGGCCTCCTAATGAAAAACTGTTTTTT	CAWGQGPPNEKLFF
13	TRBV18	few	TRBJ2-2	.	TGTGCCAGCTCACCAACTCGGCGTCCGGAGCTGTTTTTT	CASSPTRRPELFF
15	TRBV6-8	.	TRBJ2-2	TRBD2	TGTGCCATCAGCCCCCTAGCGGTGAACACCGGGGAGCTGTTTTTT	CAISPLAVNTGELFF
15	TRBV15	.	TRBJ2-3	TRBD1	TGTGCCACCAGCAGAGGGGGACAGTCCACAGATACGCAGTATTTT	CATSRGGQSTDTQYF
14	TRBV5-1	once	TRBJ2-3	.	TGCGCCAGCAGCTCCGCGGTGGGGGGGGCTACGCAGTATTTT	CASSSAVGGATQYF
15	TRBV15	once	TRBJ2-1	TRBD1	TGTGCCACCAGCACAAGACAGGGCTCCTACAATGAGCAGTTCTTC	CATSTRQGSYNEQFF
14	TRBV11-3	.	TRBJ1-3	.	TGTGCCAGCAGCTCCACTATTGGGGGAAACACCATATATTTT	CASSSTIGGNTIYF
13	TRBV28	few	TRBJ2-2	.	TGTGCCAGCAGTCCCGAGAACACCGGGGAGCTGTTTTTT	CASSPENTGELFF
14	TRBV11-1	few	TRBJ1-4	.	TGTGCCAGCGATTCAGGTCCAGGGAATGAAAAACTGTTTTTT	CASDSGPGNEKLFF
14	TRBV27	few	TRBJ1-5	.	TGTGCCAGCAGCAAAGACGGAAACAATCAGCCCCAGCATTTT	CASSKDGNNQPQHF
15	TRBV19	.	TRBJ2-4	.	TGTGCCAGTAGTATAGTTGGGGCTTTAAAAAACATTCAGTACTTC	CASSIVGALKNIQYF
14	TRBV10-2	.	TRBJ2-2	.	TGCGCCACACTAGGAAACTCTGGCACCGGGGAGCTGTTTTTT	CATLGNSGTGELFF
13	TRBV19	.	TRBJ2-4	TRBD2	TGTGCCAGTAGTCCCGGGACTAGGGGGGTTCCGTACTTC	CASSPGTRGVPYF